Following are 12 T cell receptor beta chains from one sample sequenced in a study of blood T cell repertoires in COVID-19. Clones were read by immunoSEQ multiplex PCR, and TCRdb kept only the in-frame ones, dropping some. The sample contains 47,000 or so clones, about 86% of which appear only once. The sequencing sample was made of peripheral blood. These receptors were taken from a woman aged 80 or over with COVID-19, enrolled during active disease.

The table lists this clone with a count of one. V is TRBV28 and J is TRBJ1-4, with 7 bases fitting TRBD1. Germline V CDR1 and CDR2: MDHEN, SYDVKM. The CDR3 has 14 residues. V was clipped by 3 bases and J by 7 bases; unmatched bases: 5. CDR3 sequence (DNA): TGTGCCAGCAGTTTCAGACAGGGTCGTGAAAAACTGTTTTTT. Its protein product is CASSFRQGREKLFF.

This clone showed up just a few times. V gene TRBV27 combines with J gene TRBJ2-7, with TRBD2 matching over 8 bases. Germline CDR1 is MNHEY and CDR2 is SMNVEV (reference sequence). Trimming cost V 7 bases and J 3 bases; bases outside gene matches: 5. The CDR3 extends over 13 amino acids. The CDR3 DNA follows: TGTGCCAGCAAGGGACTAGAGGACTACGAGCAGTACTTC. Encoded protein: CASKGLEDYEQYF.

This clone was detected ten times or more. The rearrangement uses TRBV2 and TRBJ2-3; 13 bases align to TRBD2. V shed 6 bases, J shed 2 bases, and the junction held 2 bases outside the gene matches. The CDR3 totals 15 residues. The germline V gene has CDR1 SNHLY and CDR2 FYNNEI. The CDR3 DNA sequence: TGTGCCAGCAGCGGACTAGCGGGAGACACAGATACGCAGTATTTT. Encoded protein: CASSGLAGDTDTQYF.

This clone was detected only a few times. The genes are TRBV6-1 and TRBJ1-4, with 9 positions matching TRBD1. The germline V gene encodes CDR1 MNHNS and CDR2 SASEGT. The CDR3 contains 15 residues. The J segment lost 8 bases and the V segment lost 0 bases, leaving 4 bases of the junction unmatched. CDR3 region: CASSEAGQGGEKLFF. The CDR3, as DNA: TGTGCCAGCAGTGAAGCGGGACAGGGTGGGGAAAAACTGTTTTTT.

In its sample, this clone ranks as large. V usage is TRBV24-1 and J usage is TRBJ2-2; 9 bases fit TRBD1. The length of the CDR3 is 14 residues. The J segment lost 7 bases and the V segment lost 7 bases, leaving 6 bases of the junction unmatched. Germline values: CDR1 KGHDR, CDR2 SFDVKD. Here the CDR3 reads CATRAQGAGGELFF. The CDR3 region has the DNA TGTGCCACCAGGGCACAGGGGGCCGGCGGGGAGCTGTTTTTT.

The rearrangement links TRBV19 to TRBJ2-5, with D perhaps matching TRBD2 (5 bases). The germline CDR1 and CDR2 sequences are LNHDA and SQIVND (reference sequence). The length of the CDR3 is 13 residues. The V gene lost 5 bases and the J gene lost 5 bases, with 12 bases spanning the gap. In DNA, the CDR3 is TGTGCCAGTAGTGTCAGCCCGGGGGAGACCCAGTACTTC. This codes for CASSVSPGETQYF.

The chain employs TRBV18 and TRBJ2-1; no reliable D call. V was shortened by 3 bases and J by 9 bases, with 6 bases between the two germline ends. Germline CDR1 KGHSH, CDR2 LQKENI. The length of the CDR3 is 11 residues. The CDR3 is CASSPLGEQFF. The CDR3 nucleotides are TGTGCCAGCTCACCTCTAGGTGAGCAGTTCTTC.

This clone was counted between two and nine times. The chain has TRBV7-8 and TRBJ1-5; D is possibly TRBD1 (5 bases). CDR3 length: 16 amino acids. Germline V CDR1 and CDR2: SGHVS, FQNEAQ. Trimming stripped 3 bases from V and 0 bases from J, with 12 bases between. CDR3 DNA sequence: TGTGCCAGCAGCTTCGGCAGGGATTATAGCAATCAGCCCCAGCATTTT. Its protein is CASSFGRDYSNQPQHF.

This clone was counted a few times. A read error may account for a junction end that differs from germline. The J gene is TRBJ2-1, the V gene TRBV29-1, with 7 bases identical to TRBD1. The CDR3 spans 14 residues. Germline V gives CDR1 SQVTM, CDR2 ANQGSEA. The CDR3 spells CSVEGQANINEQFF. DNA for the CDR3: TGCAGCGTGGAAGGACAGGCTAATATAAATGAGCAGTTCTTC.

CDR3 protein: CASSSGTGGTNQPQHF. The CDR3 DNA reads as TGTGCCAGCAGCTCCGGGACAGGGGGGACCAATCAGCCCCAGCATTTT. The chain recombines TRBV7-9 with TRBJ1-5; TRBD1 matches 11 bases. Germline values: CDR1 SEHNR, CDR2 FQNEAQ (reference sequence). The CDR3 has 16 amino acids. With V trimmed by 4 bases and J by 3 bases, 5 bases remained unmatched. The full variable domain, its missing parts supplied by reference TRBV7-9 and TRBJ1-5, is DTGVSQNPRHKITKRGQNVTFRCDPISEHNRLYWYRQTLGQGPEFLTYFQNEAQLEKSRLLSDRFSAERPKGSFSTLEIQRTEQGDSAMYLCASSSGTGGTNQPQHFGDGTRLSIL.

The chain uses TRBV5-1 and TRBJ2-7; 10 positions match TRBD2. V shed 4 bases and J 6 bases; nucleotides not matched to a gene: 10. The CDR3 consists of 15 residues. Germline V gives CDR1 SGHRS, CDR2 YFSETQ. CDR3 sequence reads: CASSADSGRSSEQYF. CDR3 DNA sequence: TGCGCCAGCAGCGCAGATAGCGGGAGGAGCTCCGAGCAGTACTTC.

V and J are TRBV29-1 and TRBJ1-2, with D hard to call. Germline V gene data show CDR1 as SQVTM and CDR2 as ANQGSEA. This CDR3 contains 10 residues. CDR3 residues: CRVSGQGYTF. The CDR3 DNA reads as TGCAGGGTTTCTGGTCAGGGCTACACCTTC.